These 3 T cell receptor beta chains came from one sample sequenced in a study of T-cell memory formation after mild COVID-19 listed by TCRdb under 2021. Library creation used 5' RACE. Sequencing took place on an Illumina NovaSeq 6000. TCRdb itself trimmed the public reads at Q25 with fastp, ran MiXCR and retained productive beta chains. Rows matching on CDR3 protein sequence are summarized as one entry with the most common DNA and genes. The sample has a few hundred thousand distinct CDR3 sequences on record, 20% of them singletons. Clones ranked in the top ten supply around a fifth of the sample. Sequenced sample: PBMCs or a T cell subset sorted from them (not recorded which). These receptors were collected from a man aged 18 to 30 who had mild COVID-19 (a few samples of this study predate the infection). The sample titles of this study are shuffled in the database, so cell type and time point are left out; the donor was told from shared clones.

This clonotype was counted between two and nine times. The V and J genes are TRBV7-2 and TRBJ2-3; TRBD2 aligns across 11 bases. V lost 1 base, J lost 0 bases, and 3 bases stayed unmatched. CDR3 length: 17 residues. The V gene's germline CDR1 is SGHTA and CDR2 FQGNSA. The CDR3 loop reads CASSLGGLAGSTDTQYF. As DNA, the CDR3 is TGTGCCAGCAGCTTAGGCGGACTAGCGGGTAGCACAGATACGCAGTATTTT.

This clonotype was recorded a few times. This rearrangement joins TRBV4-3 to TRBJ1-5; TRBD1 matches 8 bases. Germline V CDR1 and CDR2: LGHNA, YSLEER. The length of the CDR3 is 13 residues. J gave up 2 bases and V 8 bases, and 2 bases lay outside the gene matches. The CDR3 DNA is TGCGCCAGCGGACAGGGAGGCAATCAGCCCCAGCATTTT. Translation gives CASGQGGNQPQHF.

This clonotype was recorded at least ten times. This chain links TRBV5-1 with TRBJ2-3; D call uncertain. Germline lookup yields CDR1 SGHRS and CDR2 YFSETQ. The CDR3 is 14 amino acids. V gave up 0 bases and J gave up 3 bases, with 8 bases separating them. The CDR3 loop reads CASSLAGRTDTQYF. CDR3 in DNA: TGCGCCAGCAGCTTGGCCGGCAGGACAGATACGCAGTATTTT. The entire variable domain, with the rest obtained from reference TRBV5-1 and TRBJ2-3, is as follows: KAGVTQTPRYLIKTRGQQVTLSCSPISGHRSVSWYQQTPGQGLQFLFEYFSETQRNKGNFPGRFSGRQFSNSRSEMNVSTLELGDSALYLCASSLAGRTDTQYFGPGTRLTVL.